This T cell receptor (beta chain) emerged from a study of blood T cell repertoires in COVID-19. Study information: Samples came from the United States, Italy and Spain, spanning acute and convalescent COVID-19.

The CDR3 has 16 amino acids. The V gene's germline CDR1 is SGHRS and CDR2 YFSETQ. Trimming cost V 0 bases and J 1 base; bases outside gene matches: 1. In assigning cohorts, the study relied on participant-reported clinical history. The authors' processing: Nucleated cell number was recorded as an estimate derived from reference gene primer amplification. Method: immunoSEQ multiplex PCR; TCRdb's copy keeps in-frame clones and lacks some. For V, J and clone size, that table is used; D and trimming come from the DNA. The data contain roughly 180,000 clones, around 80% of them singletons. The sequenced sample was PBMCs or T cells enriched from blood (not recorded which). V gene TRBV5-1 combines with J gene TRBJ2-2; 9 bases align to TRBD1. The clonotype was recovered from a man aged 50 to 60 who had recovered from COVID-19. The CDR3 region is CASSLGDRVNTGELFF. The CDR3 DNA reads as TGCGCCAGCAGCTTGGGGGACAGGGTGAACACCGGGGAGCTGTTTTTT.